The 25 T cell receptor beta chains below come from one sample, sequenced in a study of cytomegalovirus exposure and HLA in healthy donors. The study ran its PCR with 60 Vbeta and 13 Jbeta primers. The method was immunoSEQ multiplex PCR; TCRdb's version includes in-frame clones alone and lacks a portion of them. The sample yields some 160,000 clones, about two thirds seen once. The sample taken for sequencing was PBMCs. The receptors stem from a middle-aged man in good health and CMV-seronegative.

The CDR3 nucleotides are TGTGCCAGCAGTGTGCCCTTGGGGACAGGGAGGGAAAAACTGTTTTTT. Translation: CASSVPLGTGREKLFF. The chain carries TRBV6-1 and TRBJ1-4, with 9 bases matching TRBD1. The CDR3 extends over 16 amino acids. The germline V gene has CDR1 MNHNS and CDR2 SASEGT. V lost 4 bases and J lost 8; bases outside the gene matches: 11.

This chain links TRBV5-1 with TRBJ2-3, with TRBD2 identical over 11 bases. V gave up 3 bases and J gave up 0 bases; unmatched junction bases: 6. The CDR3 contains 17 residues. Germline V CDR1 and CDR2: SGHRS, YFSETQ. The CDR3 loop reads CASSSRTSGRSTDTQYF. The CDR3 region has the DNA TGCGCCAGCAGCTCTAGGACTAGCGGGCGAAGCACAGATACGCAGTATTTT.

This clone was recorded once. The chain employs TRBV19 and TRBJ1-5, with D possibly matching TRBD1 (5 bases). CDR1 and CDR2 from the germline V gene are LNHDA and SQIVND (reference sequence). The ends were cut back, 5 bases at V and 3 bases at J, with 11 bases in the middle. The CDR3 covers 14 residues. The CDR3 DNA reads TGTGCCAGTAGTCTCTACAGGCCCAATCAGCCCCAGCATTTT. It yields the protein CASSLYRPNQPQHF.

For the CDR3, the DNA is TGTGCCAGCAGCTTAATGGCGGGGCAGACTTACGAGCAGTACTTC. Its protein is CASSLMAGQTYEQYF. The chain employs TRBV7-3 and TRBJ2-7; tentative D call: TRBD2 (6 bases). Trimming left V 1 base short and J 4 bases short, with 14 bases between. CDR1 SGHTA and CDR2 FQGTGA come from the germline V gene. This CDR3 is built from 15 residues.

This clone was seen just once. This chain joins TRBV5-1 and TRBJ2-1; perhaps TRBD1 as D (5 bases). V was trimmed by 0 bases and J by 5 bases, leaving 12 bases between them. CDR3 length equals 15 residues. Germline V gene data show CDR1 as SGHRS and CDR2 as YFSETQ. This CDR3 is CASSLAAGWDNEQFF. The CDR3, as DNA: TGCGCCAGCAGCTTGGCGGCAGGGTGGGACAATGAGCAGTTCTTC.

The CDR3: CASSLGLAGGYSPDTQYF. The CDR3 bases are TGTGCCAGCAGCTTAGGACTAGCGGGAGGATATAGCCCAGATACGCAGTATTTT. V gene TRBV11-2 combines with J gene TRBJ2-3, with TRBD2 matching over 13 bases. V lost 1 base and J lost 4; bases outside the gene matches: 8. There are 18 residues in the CDR3. Germline V gene data show CDR1 as SGHAT and CDR2 as FQNNGV.

The rearrangement joins TRBV4-2 to TRBJ2-3; a possible D gene is TRBD2 (7 bases). Deletions cut 8 bases from V and 6 bases from J, with 15 bases between. The CDR3 has 13 amino acids. Germline V CDR1 and CDR2: LGHNA, YNFKEQ. The CDR3 region has the DNA TGTGCCAGCGGATTGGGAGGGGGGGATACGCAGTATTTT. This gives the protein CASGLGGGDTQYF.

The gene calls are TRBV6-6 and TRBJ1-4, with 12 bases fitting TRBD1. The CDR3 extends over 14 amino acids. Germline values: CDR1 MNHNY, CDR2 SVGAGI (reference sequence). The ends lost 6 bases at V and 7 bases at J; junction bases unmatched: 3. The CDR3 region has the DNA TGTGCCAGCAGGTGGGACAGGGGGCGTGAAAAACTGTTTTTT. It is translated as CASRWDRGREKLFF.

This clone occurred once. The rearrangement links TRBV5-1 to TRBJ1-1; the match to TRBD1 covers 7 bases. The CDR3 spans 15 residues. The trim removed 4 bases at V and 0 bases at J, leaving 6 bases unmatched. Germline CDR1 reads SGHRS; CDR2 reads YFSETQ. This chain's CDR3 is CASSPRTGLNTEAFF. CDR3 DNA sequence: TGCGCCAGCAGCCCAAGGACAGGATTGAACACTGAAGCTTTCTTT. The full variable domain, its missing parts supplied by reference TRBV5-1 and TRBJ1-1, is KAGVTQTPRYLIKTRGQQVTLSCSPISGHRSVSWYQQTPGQGLQFLFEYFSETQRNKGNFPGRFSGRQFSNSRSEMNVSTLELGDSALYLCASSPRTGLNTEAFFGQGTRLTVV.

This chain uses TRBV2 with TRBJ2-1; 8 nucleotides agree with TRBD2. Losses at the gene ends were 8 bases for V and 15 bases for J; bases not matched to a gene: 21. Germline V gene sequence: CDR1 SNHLY, CDR2 FYNNEI. CDR3 size: 15 residues. The CDR3 here is CASLPLEGVAGRLFF. The CDR3 DNA reads TGTGCCAGCTTGCCTCTCGAAGGGGTAGCGGGAAGACTGTTCTTC.

The chain recombines TRBV9 with TRBJ2-1; D may be TRBD1 (6 bases). The CDR3 sequence is 13 residues long. CDR1 is SGDLS and CDR2 is YYNGEE in the germline V gene. Between the trimmed V and J ends, which lost 3 bases and 6 bases, there was a span of 10 bases. The CDR3 reads CASSAGQSNEQFF. CDR3 in DNA: TGTGCCAGCAGCGCCGGACAGAGCAATGAGCAGTTCTTC.

This chain joins TRBV4-3 and TRBJ2-7; D is possibly TRBD1 (6 bases). The length of the CDR3 is 14 residues. The V and J ends lost 3 bases and 1 base respectively, with 10 bases between them. CDR1 is LGHNA, CDR2 YSLEER, per germline. The CDR3 protein is CASSHGTSSYEQYF. The CDR3 DNA reads TGCGCCAGCAGCCACGGGACATCTTCCTACGAGCAGTACTTC.

V usage is TRBV6-5 and J usage is TRBJ2-5; 11 bases line up with TRBD2. CDR3 size: 15 residues. J gave up 3 bases and V 5 bases, and 5 bases lay outside the gene matches. Germline values: CDR1 MNHEY, CDR2 SVGAGI. The CDR3 spells CASSPLSGGEETQYF. CDR3 DNA: TGTGCCAGCAGTCCCCTTAGCGGGGGGGAAGAGACCCAGTACTTC.

The chain combines TRBV30 with TRBJ2-3; TRBD2 matches at 9 bases. The CDR3 length is 14 residues. The germline V gene has CDR1 GTSNPN and CDR2 SVGIG (reference sequence). V was clipped by 2 bases and J by 3 bases; unmatched bases: 3. CDR3 protein: CAWSRGLATDTQYF. The CDR3 DNA is TGTGCCTGGAGTCGCGGACTAGCGACAGATACGCAGTATTTT. Looking up the rest from reference TRBV30 and TRBJ2-3 gives the full variable domain: SQTIHQWPATLVQPVGSPLSLECTVEGTSNPNLYWYRQAAGRGLQLLFYSVGIGQISSEVPQNLSASRPQDRQFILSSKKLLLSDSGFYLCAWSRGLATDTQYFGPGTRLTVL.

V is TRBV7-2 and J is TRBJ2-5; D gene uncertain. Trimming took off 1 base at V and 2 bases at J, with 11 bases between the two ends. The CDR3 spans 15 residues. CDR1 SGHTA and CDR2 FQGNSA come from the germline V gene. CDR3 in amino acids: CASSLVSDTQETQYF. The CDR3 bases are TGTGCCAGCAGCTTAGTGAGCGATACTCAAGAGACCCAGTACTTC.

The rearrangement joins TRBV20-1 to TRBJ1-1, with D unresolved. The V gene lost 3 bases and the J gene lost 7 bases, with 9 bases spanning the gap. The CDR3 loop spans 11 amino acids. The germline gives CDR1 DFQATT, CDR2 SNEGSKA (reference sequence). For the CDR3, the DNA is TGCAGTGCTAGGTTCTCGGTTGAAGCTTTCTTT. This sequence encodes CSARFSVEAFF.

There are a few counts of this clone. The rearrangement links TRBV6-5 to TRBJ1-1, with TRBD1 as a possible D gene (6 bases). The CDR3 covers 15 residues. V was shortened by 0 bases and J by 5 bases, with 13 bases between the two germline ends. Germline-derived CDR1 and CDR2 are MNHEY and SVGAGI. The CDR3 loop is CASSYSRQGLTEAFF. The CDR3 DNA reads as TGTGCCAGCAGTTACTCGCGGCAGGGGCTTACTGAAGCTTTCTTT.

This clone came up a few times. The V gene is TRBV5-1, the J gene TRBJ2-1; 9 bases are shared with TRBD2. Germline values: CDR1 SGHRS, CDR2 YFSETQ. The CDR3 loop spans 17 amino acids. V lost 0 bases and J lost 3; bases outside the gene matches: 7. The CDR3 bases are TGCGCCAGCAGCTTGGAGGCTAGCGGGATAAACTACAATGAGCAGTTCTTC. Translating gives CASSLEASGINYNEQFF.

The gene calls are TRBV11-2 and TRBJ2-1; TRBD2 agrees at 7 bases. The germline CDR1 and CDR2 sequences are SGHAT and FQNNGV. V dropped 5 bases and J dropped 2; count of bases not matched to a gene: 12. The CDR3 extends over 17 amino acids. CDR3 region: CASSKGAGGGAYNEQFF. CDR3 coding DNA: TGTGCCAGCAGCAAAGGGGCTGGCGGGGGAGCCTACAATGAGCAGTTCTTC.

This chain links TRBV5-4 with TRBJ2-2, with 8 positions matching TRBD1. This CDR3 region has 16 residues. Germline V gives CDR1 SGHNT, CDR2 YYREEE (reference sequence). V gave up 3 bases and J gave up 5 bases; unmatched junction bases: 9. The CDR3 DNA is TGTGCCAGCAGCTCCACACCAGGGGGCGGTACCGGGGAGCTGTTTTTT. Translating it yields CASSSTPGGGTGELFF.

This chain links TRBV18 with TRBJ2-1; TRBD2 matches 11 bases. CDR3 size: 16 residues. The V and J ends lost 4 bases and 4 bases, in that order; junction bases with no gene match: 6. Germline CDR1 is KGHSH and CDR2 is LQKENI. In DNA, the CDR3 is TGTGCCAGCTCACTCATGACTAGCGGGGCATACAATGAGCAGTTCTTC. Its translation is CASSLMTSGAYNEQFF.

The chain is built from TRBV15 and TRBJ2-5, with 10 positions matching TRBD2. The J call may be faulty, since TRBJ2-7 better matches the DNA end. This CDR3 is 14 amino acids long. CDR1 and CDR2 (germline): LNHNV, YYDKDF (reference sequence). The DNA of the CDR3 is TGTGCCACCAGTCCAAGCGGGAGGGCCTCCGAGCAGTACTTC. Translated, it gives CATSPSGRASEQYF.

This clone was seen more than once but under ten times. This chain links TRBV7-9 with TRBJ2-7; 12 nucleotides agree with TRBD2. The CDR3 is 16 amino acids. Germline V CDR1 and CDR2: SEHNR, FQNEAQ (reference sequence). V lost 3 bases, J lost 6 bases, and 9 bases stayed unmatched. The CDR3 region is CASSFHLAGGPGEQYF. The CDR3 nucleotides read TGTGCCAGCAGCTTTCACCTAGCGGGAGGGCCGGGCGAGCAGTACTTC. The variable domain in full, completed from reference TRBV7-9 and TRBJ2-7, reads DTGVSQNPRHKITKRGQNVTFRCDPISEHNRLYWYRQTLGQGPEFLTYFQNEAQLEKSRLLSDRFSAERPKGSFSTLEIQRTEQGDSAMYLCASSFHLAGGPGEQYFGPGTRLTVT.

This chain connects TRBV5-1 to TRBJ2-5; TRBD2 matches at 10 bases. Germline V gene lookup returns CDR1 SGHRS and CDR2 YFSETQ. The CDR3 length is 16 residues. V shed 1 base, J shed 0 bases, and the junction held 3 bases outside the gene matches. CDR3 nucleotide sequence: TGCGCCAGCAGCTTGACTAGCGGGATCGACCAAGAGACCCAGTACTTC. Translation: CASSLTSGIDQETQYF.

On this clone: A read error may account for a junction end that differs from germline. V gene TRBV27 combines with J gene TRBJ1-6; a possible D gene is TRBD1 (5 bases). CDR1 is MNHEY and CDR2 is SMNVEV in the germline V gene (reference sequence). This CDR3 contains 13 residues. DNA for the CDR3: TGTGCCAGCAGTTCGACAGAATGGGCACCCCTCAACTTT. The encoded protein is CASSSTEWAPLNF.